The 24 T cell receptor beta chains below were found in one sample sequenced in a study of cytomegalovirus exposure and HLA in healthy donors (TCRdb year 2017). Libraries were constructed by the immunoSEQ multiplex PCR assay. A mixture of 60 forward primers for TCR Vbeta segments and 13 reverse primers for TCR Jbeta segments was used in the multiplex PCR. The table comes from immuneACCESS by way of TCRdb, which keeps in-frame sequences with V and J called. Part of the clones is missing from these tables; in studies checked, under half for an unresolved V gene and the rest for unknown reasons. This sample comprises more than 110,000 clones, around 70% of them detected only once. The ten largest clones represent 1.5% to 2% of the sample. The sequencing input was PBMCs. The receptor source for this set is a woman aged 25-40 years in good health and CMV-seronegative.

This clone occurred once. The CDR3, as DNA: TGTGCCATCAGTAGCGGGAGGGCCTACAATGAGCAGTTCTTC. It specifies CAISSGRAYNEQFF. This chain connects TRBV10-3 to TRBJ2-1; 10 bases are a match to TRBD2. CDR3 size: 14 residues. Germline V gene sequence: CDR1 ENHRY, CDR2 SYGVKD. With 5 bases clipped from V and 2 bases from J, the junction kept 0 bases outside the gene matches.

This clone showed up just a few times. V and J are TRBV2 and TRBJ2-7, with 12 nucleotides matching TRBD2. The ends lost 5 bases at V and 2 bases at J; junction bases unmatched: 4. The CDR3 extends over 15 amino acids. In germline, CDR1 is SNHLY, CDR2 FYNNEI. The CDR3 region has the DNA TGTGCCAGCAGTACACTAGCGGGGGGCGCCTACGAGCAGTACTTC. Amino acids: CASSTLAGGAYEQYF.

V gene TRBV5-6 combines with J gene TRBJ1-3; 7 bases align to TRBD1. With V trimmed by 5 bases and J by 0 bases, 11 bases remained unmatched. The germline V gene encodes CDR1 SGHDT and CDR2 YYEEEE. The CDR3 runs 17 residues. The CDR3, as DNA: TGTGCCAGCAGATCAGGGGGGCAAACGAGCTCTGGAAACACCATATATTTT. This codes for CASRSGGQTSSGNTIYF.

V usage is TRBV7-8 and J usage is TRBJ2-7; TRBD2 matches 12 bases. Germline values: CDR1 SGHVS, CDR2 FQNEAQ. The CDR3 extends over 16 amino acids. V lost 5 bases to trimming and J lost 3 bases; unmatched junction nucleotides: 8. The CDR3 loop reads CASSPASGRDRYEQYF. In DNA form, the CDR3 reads TGTGCCAGCAGCCCAGCTAGCGGGAGGGACCGCTACGAGCAGTACTTC.

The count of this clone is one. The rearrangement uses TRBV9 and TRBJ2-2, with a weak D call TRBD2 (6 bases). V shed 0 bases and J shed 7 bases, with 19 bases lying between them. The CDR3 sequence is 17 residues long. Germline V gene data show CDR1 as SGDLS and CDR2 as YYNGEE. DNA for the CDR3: TGTGCCAGCAGCGTAGGGTCTCGGGGACTTAGAGGCGGGGAGCTGTTTTTT. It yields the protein CASSVGSRGLRGGELFF.

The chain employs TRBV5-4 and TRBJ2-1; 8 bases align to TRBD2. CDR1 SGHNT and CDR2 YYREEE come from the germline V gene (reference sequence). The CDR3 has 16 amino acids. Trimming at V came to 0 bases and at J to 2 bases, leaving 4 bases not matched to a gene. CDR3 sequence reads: CASSLGRGAPYNEQFF. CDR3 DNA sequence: TGTGCCAGCAGCTTGGGGCGGGGGGCTCCCTACAATGAGCAGTTCTTC.

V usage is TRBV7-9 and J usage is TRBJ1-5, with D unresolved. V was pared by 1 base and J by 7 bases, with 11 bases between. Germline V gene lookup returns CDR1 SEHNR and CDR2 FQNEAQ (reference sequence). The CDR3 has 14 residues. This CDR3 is CASSLGMAGQPQHF. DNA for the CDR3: TGTGCCAGCAGCTTAGGGATGGCGGGCCAGCCCCAGCATTTT. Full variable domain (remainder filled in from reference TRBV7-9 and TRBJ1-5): DTGVSQNPRHKITKRGQNVTFRCDPISEHNRLYWYRQTLGQGPEFLTYFQNEAQLEKSRLLSDRFSAERPKGSFSTLEIQRTEQGDSAMYLCASSLGMAGQPQHFGDGTRLSIL.

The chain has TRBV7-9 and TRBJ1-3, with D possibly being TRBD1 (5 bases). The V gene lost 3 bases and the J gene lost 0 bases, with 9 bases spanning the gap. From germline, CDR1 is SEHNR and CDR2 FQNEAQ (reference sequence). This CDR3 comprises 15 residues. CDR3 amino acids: CASSFDSPSGNTIYF. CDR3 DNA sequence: TGTGCCAGCAGCTTTGACAGTCCCTCTGGAAACACCATATATTTT.

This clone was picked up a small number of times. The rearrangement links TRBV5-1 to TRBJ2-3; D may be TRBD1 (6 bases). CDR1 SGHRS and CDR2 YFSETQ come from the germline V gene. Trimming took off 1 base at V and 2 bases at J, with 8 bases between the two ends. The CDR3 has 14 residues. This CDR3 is CASSLTGSTDTQYF. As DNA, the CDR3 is TGCGCCAGCAGCTTGACAGGGTCCACAGATACGCAGTATTTT.

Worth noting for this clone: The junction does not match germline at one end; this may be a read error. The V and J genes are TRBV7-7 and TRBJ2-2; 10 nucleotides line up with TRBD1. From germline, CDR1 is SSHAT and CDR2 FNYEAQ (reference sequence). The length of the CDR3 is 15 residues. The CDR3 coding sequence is TGTGCTAGCAGCCCACGGACAGGGGGCACCGGGGAGCTGTTTTTT. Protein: CASSPRTGGTGELFF.

CDR3 residues: CASSLEWQLETQYF. The CDR3 coding sequence is TGTGCCAGCAGCTTAGAATGGCAGTTGGAGACCCAGTACTTC. The chain uses TRBV7-2 and TRBJ2-5; D unresolved. V lost 1 base, J lost 5 bases, and 11 bases lay in between. This CDR3 comprises 14 residues. Looked up from germline, CDR1 is SGHTA and CDR2 is FQGNSA.

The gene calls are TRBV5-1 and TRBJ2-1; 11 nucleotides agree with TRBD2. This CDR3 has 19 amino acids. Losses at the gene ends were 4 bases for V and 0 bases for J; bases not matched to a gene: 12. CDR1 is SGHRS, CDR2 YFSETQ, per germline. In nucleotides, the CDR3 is TGCGCCAGCAGCCCGACCCCTAGCGGGGGGCTGAGCTCCTACAATGAGCAGTTCTTC. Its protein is CASSPTPSGGLSSYNEQFF.

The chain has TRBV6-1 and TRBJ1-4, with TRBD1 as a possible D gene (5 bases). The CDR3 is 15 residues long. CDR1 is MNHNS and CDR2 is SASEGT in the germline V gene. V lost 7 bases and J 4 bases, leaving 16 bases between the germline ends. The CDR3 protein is CASKGLAGNNEKLFF. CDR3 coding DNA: TGTGCCAGCAAGGGACTGGCCGGAAATAATGAAAAACTGTTTTTT.

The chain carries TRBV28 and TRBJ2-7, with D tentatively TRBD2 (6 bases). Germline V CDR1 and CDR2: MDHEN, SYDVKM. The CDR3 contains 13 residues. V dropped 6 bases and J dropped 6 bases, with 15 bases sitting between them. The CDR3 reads CASRYLLEGEQYF. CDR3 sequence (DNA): TGTGCCAGCAGATACCTCTTGGAGGGCGAGCAGTACTTC.

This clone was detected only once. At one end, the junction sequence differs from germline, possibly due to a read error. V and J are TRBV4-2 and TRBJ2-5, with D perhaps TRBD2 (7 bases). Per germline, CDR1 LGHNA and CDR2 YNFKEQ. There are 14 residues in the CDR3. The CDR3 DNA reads TGTGCCGGCAGCCAAGAAAGGGGGGGGGAGACCCAGTACTTC. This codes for CAGSQERGGETQYF.

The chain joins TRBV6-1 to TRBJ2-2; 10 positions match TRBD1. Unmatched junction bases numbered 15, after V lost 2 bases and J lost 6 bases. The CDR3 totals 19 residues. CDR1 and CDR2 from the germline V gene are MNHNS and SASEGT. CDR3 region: CASSEQPSGQGLLAGELFF. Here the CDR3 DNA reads TGTGCCAGCAGTGAACAACCCTCGGGACAGGGGTTGTTGGCCGGGGAGCTGTTTTTT.

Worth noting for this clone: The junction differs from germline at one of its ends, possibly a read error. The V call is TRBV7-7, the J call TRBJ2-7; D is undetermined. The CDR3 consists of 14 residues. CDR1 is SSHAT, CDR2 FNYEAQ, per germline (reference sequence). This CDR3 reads CASSPYGEPGEQYF. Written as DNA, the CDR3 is TGTGCTAGCAGCCCGTACGGAGAACCGGGCGAGCAGTACTTC.

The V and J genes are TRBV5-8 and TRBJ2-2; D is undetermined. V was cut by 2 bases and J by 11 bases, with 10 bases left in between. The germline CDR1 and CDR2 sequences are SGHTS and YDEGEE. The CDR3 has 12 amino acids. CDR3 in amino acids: CASSFSLFELFF. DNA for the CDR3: TGTGCCAGCAGCTTTAGCCTGTTTGAGCTGTTTTTT.

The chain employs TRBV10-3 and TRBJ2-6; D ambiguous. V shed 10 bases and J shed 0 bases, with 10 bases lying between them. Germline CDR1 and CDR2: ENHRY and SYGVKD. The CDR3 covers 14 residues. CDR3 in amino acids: CASMWSSGANVLTF. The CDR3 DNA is TGTGCCAGCATGTGGAGCTCTGGGGCCAACGTCCTGACTTTC.

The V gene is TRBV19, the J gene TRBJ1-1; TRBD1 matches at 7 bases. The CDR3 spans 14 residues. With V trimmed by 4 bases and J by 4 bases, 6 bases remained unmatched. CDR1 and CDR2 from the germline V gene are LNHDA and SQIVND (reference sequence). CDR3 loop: CASSRQGPGTEAFF. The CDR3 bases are TGTGCCAGTAGTAGACAGGGTCCGGGCACTGAAGCTTTCTTT.

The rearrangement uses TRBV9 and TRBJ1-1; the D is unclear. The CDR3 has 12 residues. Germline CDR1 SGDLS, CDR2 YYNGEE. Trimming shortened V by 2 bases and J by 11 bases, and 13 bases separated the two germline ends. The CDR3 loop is CASSVRGMEAFF. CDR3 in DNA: TGTGCCAGCAGCGTTCGCGGTATGGAGGCTTTCTTT.

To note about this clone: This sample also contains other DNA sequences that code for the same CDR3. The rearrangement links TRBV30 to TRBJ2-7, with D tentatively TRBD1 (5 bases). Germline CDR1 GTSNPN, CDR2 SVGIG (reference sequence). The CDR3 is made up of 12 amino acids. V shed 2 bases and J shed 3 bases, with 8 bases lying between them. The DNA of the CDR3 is TGTGCCTGGAGTCCGCAGGGCTACGAGCAGTACTTC. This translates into CAWSPQGYEQYF.

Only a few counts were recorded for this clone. The CDR3 loop is CAWDTGGPLHF. The CDR3 DNA is TGTGCCTGGGATACAGGGGGACCCCTCCACTTT. V and J are TRBV30 and TRBJ1-6; 8 nucleotides line up with TRBD1. The CDR3 is 11 amino acids. After removal of 5 bases from V and 12 bases from J, the junction contained 3 bases not matched to a gene. Germline V lookup: CDR1 GTSNPN, CDR2 SVGIG (reference sequence).

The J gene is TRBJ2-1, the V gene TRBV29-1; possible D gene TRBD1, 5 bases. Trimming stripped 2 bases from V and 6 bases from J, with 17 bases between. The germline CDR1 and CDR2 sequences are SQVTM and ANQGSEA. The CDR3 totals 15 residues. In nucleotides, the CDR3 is TGCAGCGTTGAATTAGGGGTCAGTTGGTCCAATGAGCAGTTCTTC. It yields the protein CSVELGVSWSNEQFF.